This is a list of T cell receptor beta chains from one sample in a study of cytomegalovirus exposure and HLA in healthy donors. TCRdb's copy holds only in-frame clones and misses some; the assay was immunoSEQ multiplex PCR. This sample's table reports around 76,000 clones. Sequencing was done on a sample of PBMCs. Receptors originate from a woman aged 60 to 75 in good health and CMV-seronegative. CDR3s include the opening cysteine and the closing phenylalanine or tryptophan. The D gene is left open where the match is weak.

V: TRBV7-8; D: TRBD2; J: TRBJ2-1; DNA: TGTGCCAGCAGCTTAGAACCGGGACTAAAGGGCAATGAGCAGTTCTTC; CDR3: CASSLEPGLKGNEQFF
V: TRBV19; D: TRBD2; J: TRBJ2-5; DNA: TGTGCCAGTAGCTGGCTAGCGGAAGAGACCCAGTACTTC; CDR3: CASSWLAEETQYF
V: TRBV2; D: TRBD2; J: TRBJ2-1; DNA: TGTGCCAGCAAATCCGGGACTAGCGCTTACAATGAGCAGTTCTTC; CDR3: CASKSGTSAYNEQFF
V: TRBV11-1; D: .; J: TRBJ1-6; DNA: TGTGCCAGCAGCTTAGTCGAACAGGGAGATTCACCCCTCCACTTT; CDR3: CASSLVEQGDSPLHF
V: TRBV5-1; D: TRBD2; J: TRBJ2-3; DNA: TGCGCCAGCAGCTTGGCCGGGAGGCCGGGGGCAGATACGCAGTATTTT; CDR3: CASSLAGRPGADTQYF
V: TRBV2; D: .; J: TRBJ1-1; DNA: TGTGCCAGCAGTGCGTTGCAGGCGCACACTGAAGCTTTCTTT; CDR3: CASSALQAHTEAFF
V: TRBV7-9; D: TRBD2; J: TRBJ2-5; DNA: TGTGCCAGCAGCTTAGCGGGGGGGGACGGGGAGACCCAGTACTTC; CDR3: CASSLAGGDGETQYF
V: TRBV5-1; D: TRBD2; J: TRBJ2-3; DNA: TGCGCCAGCAGCTTGGGACTAGCGGGAGGGCGCAAGACAGATACGCAGTATTTT; CDR3: CASSLGLAGGRKTDTQYF
V: TRBV7-9; D: .; J: TRBJ2-3; DNA: TGTGCCAGCAGCCTTACGGAGCAGAGCACAGATACGCAGTATTTT; CDR3: CASSLTEQSTDTQYF
V: TRBV6-1; D: TRBD1; J: TRBJ2-2; DNA: TGTGCCAGCAGTGATGCCCCGGGACAGACGAACACCGGGGAGCTGTTTTTT; CDR3: CASSDAPGQTNTGELFF
V: TRBV5-1; D: TRBD1; J: TRBJ1-6; DNA: TGCGCCAGCAGCTTGGAAGGGACAGCGAATTCACCCCTCCACTTT; CDR3: CASSLEGTANSPLHF
V: TRBV5-8; D: TRBD2; J: TRBJ2-1; DNA: TGTGCCAGCAGCTTGTTCCTAGCGGGGCACAATGAGCAGTTCTTC; CDR3: CASSLFLAGHNEQFF
V: TRBV19; D: TRBD2; J: TRBJ2-3; DNA: TGTGCCAGTAGTAGAACTAGCGGGAGGGCCGAGTTAACAGATACGCAGTATTTT; CDR3: CASSRTSGRAELTDTQYF
V: TRBV7-2; D: TRBD2; J: TRBJ2-5; DNA: TGTGCCAGCAGCTTAGGGGGACTAGCGGCGGAGACCCAGTACTTC; CDR3: CASSLGGLAAETQYF
V: TRBV27; D: .; J: TRBJ1-5; DNA: TGTGCCAGCAGTTCCACCCGACAGAACAATCAGCCCCAGCATTTT; CDR3: CASSSTRQNNQPQHF
V: TRBV29-1; D: TRBD1; J: TRBJ2-7; DNA: TGCAGCGCCCACAAGCTGGGACAGGGGGACGAGCAGTACTTC; CDR3: CSAHKLGQGDEQYF
V: TRBV27; D: .; J: TRBJ1-5; DNA: TGTGCCAGCAGTTTAATCGGGTATCAGCCCCAGCATTTT; CDR3: CASSLIGYQPQHF
V: TRBV4-1; D: TRBD2; J: TRBJ2-7; DNA: TGCGCCAGCAGCCAAGATCCCTCCCGGACTAGCGGCTCCTACGAGCAGTACTTC; CDR3: CASSQDPSRTSGSYEQYF
V: TRBV11-2; D: .; J: TRBJ2-3; DNA: TGTGCCAGCCGACGGGAGAGAGATACGCAGTATTTT; CDR3: CASRRERDTQYF
V: TRBV2; D: .; J: TRBJ1-3; DNA: TGTGCCAGCAGTCCAGGGTACTCTGGAAACACCATATATTTT; CDR3: CASSPGYSGNTIYF
V: TRBV28; D: TRBD2; J: TRBJ2-7; DNA: TGTGCCAGCAGCCCCACCTCGCTAGCGGGAGCCGAGCAGTACTTC; CDR3: CASSPTSLAGAEQYF
V: TRBV5-1; D: TRBD2; J: TRBJ2-3; DNA: TGCGCCAGCAGCTTGGGACTAGCGGGAGCGGATACGCAGTATTTT; CDR3: CASSLGLAGADTQYF
V: TRBV19; D: TRBD2; J: TRBJ2-1; DNA: TGTGCCAGTAGTATACTAGCGGGAAGAGGCTACAATGAGCAGTTCTTC; CDR3: CASSILAGRGYNEQFF
V: TRBV5-1; D: TRBD1; J: TRBJ2-7; DNA: TGCGCCAGCAGCTTGGGAGGGGGCGTTTACGAGCAGTACTTC; CDR3: CASSLGGGVYEQYF
V: TRBV6-1; D: TRBD2; J: TRBJ2-1; DNA: TGTGCCAGCAGTGAGGTCGGGACTAGCGGGAGCTATGAGCAGTTCTTC; CDR3: CASSEVGTSGSYEQFF
V: TRBV7-9; D: TRBD2; J: TRBJ2-2; DNA: TGTGCCAGCAGCATTCTTAGCGGGAGAGACACCGGGGAGCTGTTTTTT; CDR3: CASSILSGRDTGELFF
V: TRBV5-3; D: .; J: TRBJ2-2; DNA: TGTGCCAGAAGCCGGGAAGTATCTCGGGGCGGGACTCACGGGGAGCTGTTTTTT; CDR3: CARSREVSRGGTHGELFF
V: TRBV5-6; D: TRBD1; J: TRBJ1-5; DNA: TGTGCCAGCAGCTTAGCGGACAGGGAAAATCAGCCCCAGCATTTT; CDR3: CASSLADRENQPQHF
V: TRBV6-5; D: .; J: TRBJ2-3; DNA: TGTGCCAGCAGTTACGCCCTCGGAGGAACCGATACGCAGTATTTT; CDR3: CASSYALGGTDTQYF
V: TRBV7-3; D: TRBD2; J: TRBJ2-3; DNA: TGTGCCAGCAGGGCGCCGGGACTAGCAACAGATACGCAGTATTTT; CDR3: CASRAPGLATDTQYF
V: TRBV6-1; D: TRBD2; J: TRBJ2-1; DNA: TGTGCCAGCAGTGACCCGCGGGGGACGAACAATGAGCAGTTCTTC; CDR3: CASSDPRGTNNEQFF
V: TRBV18; D: TRBD1; J: TRBJ1-6; DNA: TGTGCCAGCTCAGAACAGGGGGGAGAGAATTCACCCCTCCACTTT; CDR3: CASSEQGGENSPLHF
V: TRBV2; D: .; J: TRBJ2-1; DNA: TGTGCCAGCGCTGCTAGCGAGGGTAATGAGCAGTTCTTC; CDR3: CASAASEGNEQFF
V: TRBV5-1; D: .; J: TRBJ1-1; DNA: TGCGCCAGCAGCTTGGACAGCAACATGAACACTGAAGCTTTCTTT; CDR3: CASSLDSNMNTEAFF
V: TRBV10-3; D: TRBD2; J: TRBJ2-3; DNA: TGTGCCATCAGTGACGGGGGGAAGGGTACAGATACGCAGTATTTT; CDR3: CAISDGGKGTDTQYF
V: TRBV4-1; D: .; J: TRBJ2-7; DNA: TGCGCCAGCAGCCAAGATCTAGGCGGTGAGCAGTACTTC; CDR3: CASSQDLGGEQYF
V: TRBV6-1; D: TRBD2; J: TRBJ2-1; DNA: TGTGCCAGCAGTGCCCAGACTAGCGGGAGCTACAATGAGCAGTTCTTC; CDR3: CASSAQTSGSYNEQFF
V: TRBV4-3; D: .; J: TRBJ2-7; DNA: TGCGCCAGCAGCCGAGTTCAGGGCTACGAGCAGTACTTC; CDR3: CASSRVQGYEQYF
V: TRBV28; D: TRBD2; J: TRBJ2-5; DNA: TGTGCCAGCACTTCCATTAGCGGGGACCAAGAGACCCAGTACTTC; CDR3: CASTSISGDQETQYF
V: TRBV27; D: .; J: TRBJ1-2; DNA: TGTGCCAGCAGTTTATCGGGCCAGGGTGGTTACACCTTC; CDR3: CASSLSGQGGYTF
V: TRBV6-5; D: TRBD1; J: TRBJ1-2; DNA: TGTGCCAGCAGTTCAGGGGGCGCTGAGGGCTACACCTTC; CDR3: CASSSGGAEGYTF
V: TRBV29-1; D: TRBD1; J: TRBJ1-2; DNA: TGCAGCGCTTCGACCGGGACAGGTACCCACGGCTACACCTTC; CDR3: CSASTGTGTHGYTF
V: TRBV5-1; D: TRBD2; J: TRBJ2-2; DNA: TGCGCCAGCAGCTTGCTAGCGGGAGGCGGCACCGGGGAGCTGTTTTTT; CDR3: CASSLLAGGGTGELFF
V: TRBV23-1; D: .; J: TRBJ2-1; DNA: TGCGCCAGCTCCCTTCCGGGCAATGAGCAGTTCTTC; CDR3: CASSLPGNEQFF
V: TRBV18; D: .; J: TRBJ2-7; DNA: TGTGCCAGCTCACCAGGGGACTCAAGCTACGAGCAGTACTTC; CDR3: CASSPGDSSYEQYF
V: TRBV2; D: TRBD2; J: TRBJ2-3; DNA: TGTGCCAGCAGTGAAGCGCTTGGCGGGAGAAGGCGAACAGATACGCAGTATTTT; CDR3: CASSEALGGRRRTDTQYF